This passage covers 27 T cell receptor beta chains from one sample sequenced in a study of response to subunit inactivated influenza vaccine. TCRdb itself ran the RT-PCR reads through MiXCR, one entry per CDR3 protein. The sample contains hundreds of thousands of distinct CDR3 sequences, 12% of which appear only once. Material: PBMCs from blood, obtained on the day of vaccination. Receptors originate from a middle-aged man who received an inactivated influenza vaccine.

Only a few counts were recorded for this clonotype. This chain joins TRBV12-3 or TRBV12-4 and TRBJ2-4; TRBD2 is a possible D gene (5 bases). The V and J ends lost 7 bases and 1 base respectively, with 11 bases between them. The CDR3 length is 14 residues. This CDR3 is CASTVGVAKNIQYF. The CDR3 coding sequence is TGTGCCAGCACCGTCGGGGTGGCCAAAAACATTCAGTACTTC.

This clonotype was seen a few times. This chain uses TRBV12-3 or TRBV12-4 with TRBJ1-1; TRBD1 matches at 7 bases. The CDR3 loop spans 12 amino acids. The trim removed 5 bases at V and 8 bases at J, leaving 5 bases unmatched. CDR3 nucleotides: TGTGCCAGCAGTCACAGACAGGGCGAAGCTTTCTTT. Translated: CASSHRQGEAFF.

V gene TRBV29-1 combines with J gene TRBJ1-1; TRBD1 matches at 9 bases. V shed 0 bases, J shed 4 bases, and the junction held 12 bases outside the gene matches. The CDR3 spans 17 residues. Germline loops: CDR1 SQVTM, CDR2 ANQGSEA. As DNA, the CDR3 is TGCAGCGTTGAAGAACTACAGGGACAGGGAGGTATCACTGAAGCTTTCTTT. Translating gives CSVEELQGQGGITEAFF.

The chain recombines TRBV20-1 with TRBJ2-5, with 7 bases aligning to TRBD1. Germline V gene lookup returns CDR1 DFQATT and CDR2 SNEGSKA (reference sequence). V was clipped by 4 bases and J by 5 bases; unmatched bases: 10. The CDR3 length is 14 residues. The CDR3 coding sequence is TGCAGTGCTACCCCCCCGACAGGGTTGGAGACCCAGTACTTC. Amino acids: CSATPPTGLETQYF.

The chain joins TRBV28 to TRBJ2-3; TRBD2 might be the D (5 bases). V lost 6 bases and J lost 4, with 11 bases in between. Germline-derived CDR1 and CDR2 are MDHEN and SYDVKM. The CDR3 is 13 amino acids. The CDR3 region is CASSLISADTQYF. CDR3 bases: TGTGCCAGCAGCCTAATTAGCGCAGATACGCAGTATTTT.

The V and J genes are TRBV12-3 or TRBV12-4 and TRBJ2-4; D is undetermined. This CDR3 is built from 13 residues. Trimming removed 4 bases from V and 2 bases from J, with 6 bases in between. The CDR3 region has the DNA TGTGCCAGCAGTTCCTCAACCAAAAACATTCAGTACTTC. It yields the protein CASSSSTKNIQYF.

The chain couples TRBV9 to TRBJ2-7; 7 nucleotides align to TRBD2. V was clipped by 0 bases and J by 2 bases; unmatched bases: 5. The germline gives CDR1 SGDLS, CDR2 YYNGEE. The CDR3 totals 15 residues. The CDR3: CASSVEKGGTYEQYF. The DNA for the CDR3 is TGTGCCAGCAGCGTAGAGAAGGGAGGGACCTACGAGCAGTACTTC.

The sample holds a few counts of this clonotype. The rearrangement joins TRBV6-2 or TRBV6-3 to TRBJ2-6, with 11 bases fitting TRBD2. J lost 0 bases, V lost 7 bases, and 8 bases had no gene match. The V gene's germline CDR1 is MNHEY and CDR2 SVGEGT. CDR3 length: 18 amino acids. CDR3 sequence (DNA): TGTGCCAGCAAGATGACTAGCGGGGACTTCTCTGGGGCCAACGTCCTGACTTTC. This encodes CASKMTSGDFSGANVLTF.

V is TRBV11-2 and J is TRBJ2-1, with TRBD2 identical over 10 bases. The trim removed 6 bases at V and 12 bases at J, leaving 17 bases unmatched. This CDR3 comprises 16 residues. Germline V gives CDR1 SGHAT, CDR2 FQNNGV. The CDR3 loop is CASSTEGTSVSRAQFF. CDR3 sequence (DNA): TGTGCCAGCAGTACAGAGGGGACTAGCGTCTCCCGGGCGCAGTTCTTC.

This clonotype was seen a few times. The chain uses TRBV6-1 and TRBJ1-1; D unclear. Germline CDR1 and CDR2: MNHNS and SASEGT. Deletions cut 6 bases from V and 1 base from J, with 12 bases between. This CDR3 has 14 amino acids. CDR3 region: CASSPKPRNTEAFF. CDR3 bases: TGTGCCAGCAGCCCCAAACCAAGGAACACTGAAGCTTTCTTT.

This clonotype was counted a few times. V usage is TRBV10-3 and J usage is TRBJ1-1; 9 bases match TRBD1. Germline V lookup: CDR1 ENHRY, CDR2 SYGVKD. V trimming: 4 bases; J trimming: 2 bases; junction bases outside the gene matches: 2. This CDR3 region has 14 residues. CDR3 residues: CAISGTGDNTEAFF. The CDR3 DNA reads TGTGCCATCAGTGGGACAGGGGACAACACTGAAGCTTTCTTT.

This clonotype was counted between two and nine times. This chain uses TRBV6-1 with TRBJ2-7; D is perhaps TRBD1 (5 bases). The CDR3 runs to 15 residues. CDR1 and CDR2 from the germline V gene are MNHNS and SASEGT. Between the trimmed V and J ends, which lost 4 bases and 2 bases, there was a span of 15 bases. CDR3: CASSGAEGAAYEQYF. The CDR3 region has the DNA TGTGCCAGCAGTGGGGCTGAAGGGGCCGCCTACGAGCAGTACTTC.

The rearrangement links TRBV14 to TRBJ2-2, with TRBD2 identical over 13 bases. CDR1 and CDR2 from the germline V gene are SGHDN and FVKESK. The CDR3 consists of 16 residues. J was trimmed by 7 bases and V by 3 bases; bases with no gene match: 5. The CDR3, as DNA: TGTGCCAGCAGCCAGGGACTAGCGGGATTCTTCGGGGAGCTGTTTTTT. It translates to CASSQGLAGFFGELFF.

This sequence joins TRBV7-2 and TRBJ1-6; D gene unclear. Trimming took off 1 base at V and 9 bases at J, with 10 bases between the two ends. The CDR3 loop spans 14 amino acids. The germline V gene has CDR1 SGHTA and CDR2 FQGNSA. This CDR3 is CASSLDGGVSPLHF. The CDR3 nucleotides are TGTGCCAGCAGCTTAGACGGCGGGGTTTCACCCCTCCACTTT.

CDR3 residues: CASSSAGTGTYEQYF. The CDR3, as DNA: TGTGCCAGCAGCTCTGCCGGGACAGGGACCTACGAGCAGTACTTC. This chain connects TRBV7-6 to TRBJ2-7; 9 nucleotides align to TRBD1. CDR1 SGHVS and CDR2 FNYEAQ come from the germline V gene. J lost 2 bases, V lost 4 bases, and 6 bases had no gene match. The CDR3 length is 15 residues.

This clonotype showed up just a few times. V gene TRBV7-2 combines with J gene TRBJ2-3; D is unclear. Germline CDR1 and CDR2: SGHTA and FQGNSA. The CDR3 length is 15 residues. V was trimmed by 4 bases and J by 1 base, leaving 12 bases between them. CDR3 amino acids: CASSSWFSGTDTQYF. DNA of the CDR3: TGTGCCAGCAGCTCCTGGTTTTCCGGCACAGATACGCAGTATTTT. The full variable domain, rest sourced from reference TRBV7-2 and TRBJ2-3, is GAGVSQSPSNKVTEKGKDVELRCDPISGHTALYWYRQSLGQGLEFLIYFQGNSAPDKSGLPSDRFSAERTGGSVSTLTIQRTQQEDSAVYLCASSSWFSGTDTQYFGPGTRLTVL.

This chain uses TRBV28 with TRBJ2-4; 10 bases match TRBD1. Germline assignment: CDR1 MDHEN and CDR2 SYDVKM. J was trimmed by 6 bases and V by 4 bases; bases with no gene match: 6. CDR3 size: 15 residues. Here the CDR3 reads CASSSMTGGGNIQYF. The DNA of the CDR3 is TGTGCCAGCAGTTCCATGACAGGGGGCGGAAACATTCAGTACTTC.

The J gene is TRBJ1-1, the V gene TRBV21-1; the table's D gene call, TRBD1, was not cross checked with the DNA. TRBV21-1 constitutes a pseudogene. There are 14 residues in the CDR3. In nucleotides, the CDR3 is TGTGCCAGCAGCAACGACAGGGGGCACACTGAAGCTTTCTTT. This encodes CASSNDRGHTEAFF.

This clonotype has just a few counts. The chain combines TRBV5-1 with TRBJ2-7; no clear D. The germline gives CDR1 SGHRS, CDR2 YFSETQ. Trimming pared 2 bases from V and 0 bases from J, leaving 9 bases between. This CDR3 is 14 amino acids long. The chain's CDR3 is CASSFGPSSYEQYF. CDR3 nucleotides: TGCGCCAGCAGCTTCGGGCCTAGCTCCTACGAGCAGTACTTC.

This clonotype has a handful of counts. The genes are TRBV10-3 and TRBJ2-1; unclear D gene. This CDR3 has 13 residues. Germline CDR1 and CDR2: ENHRY and SYGVKD. V lost 9 bases and J 1 base, leaving 10 bases between the germline ends. The DNA of the CDR3 is TGTGCCATTTCGGACGGGTCCTACAATGAGCAGTTCTTC. Amino acids: CAISDGSYNEQFF.

A single count supports this clonotype. The chain carries TRBV20-1 and TRBJ1-6; the match to TRBD1 covers 7 bases. This CDR3 contains 14 residues. Germline-derived CDR1 and CDR2 are DFQATT and SNEGSKA (reference sequence). V was pared by 4 bases and J by 6 bases, with 6 bases of the junction left unmatched. The CDR3 loop is CSANQGGPNSPLHF. The CDR3 DNA follows: TGCAGTGCTAACCAGGGGGGACCTAATTCACCCCTCCACTTT.

This clonotype was found a few times. V is TRBV6-2 or TRBV6-3 and J is TRBJ2-1, with TRBD1 as a possible D gene (6 bases). V was pared by 5 bases and J by 4 bases, with 9 bases between. The CDR3 extends over 13 amino acids. Germline V gene sequence: CDR1 MNHEY, CDR2 SVGEGT. CDR3 nucleotide sequence: TGTGCCAGCAGTACACAGGGTTACAATGAGCAGTTCTTC. Translation gives CASSTQGYNEQFF.

This clonotype was counted only a few times. The chain employs TRBV4-2 and TRBJ2-7; 8 bases fit TRBD2. Trimming cost V 2 bases and J 5 bases; bases outside gene matches: 8. Germline V gives CDR1 LGHNA, CDR2 YNFKEQ. This CDR3 spans 15 amino acids. The CDR3: CASSQLAGYGDEQYF. The CDR3 DNA reads TGTGCCAGCAGCCAACTAGCGGGCTACGGGGACGAGCAGTACTTC.

This clonotype was detected a few times. The rearrangement links TRBV5-1 to TRBJ2-6; D is unclear. CDR3 length: 15 residues. The germline V and J ends were trimmed by 2 bases and 0 bases, with 6 bases remaining between them. From germline, CDR1 is SGHRS and CDR2 YFSETQ. DNA for the CDR3: TGCGCCAGCAGCTTTGGCCCCTCTGGGGCCAACGTCCTGACTTTC. Protein: CASSFGPSGANVLTF.

The chain combines TRBV11-2 with TRBJ1-2, with D maybe TRBD1 (6 bases). Trimming removed 5 bases at V and 4 bases at J, with 14 bases between. The length of the CDR3 is 14 residues. The germline V gene encodes CDR1 SGHAT and CDR2 FQNNGV. The CDR3 here is CASSQNREAYGYTF. CDR3 nucleotides: TGTGCCAGCAGCCAAAACAGGGAAGCCTATGGCTACACCTTC.

The rearrangement uses TRBV7-9 and TRBJ2-7; a possible D gene is TRBD2 (5 bases). Deletions cut 11 bases from V and 1 base from J, with 12 bases between. This CDR3 contains 12 residues. In germline, CDR1 is SEHNR, CDR2 FQNEAQ (reference sequence). The CDR3 loop is CAGAGISYEQYF. In DNA form, the CDR3 reads TGTGCCGGAGCCGGGATATCCTACGAGCAGTACTTC.

This clonotype was seen more than once but under ten times. V is TRBV12-3 or TRBV12-4 and J is TRBJ1-5; D not certain. This CDR3 comprises 12 residues. The V end lost 7 bases, the J end lost 2 bases, and 6 bases lay between the germline ends. The CDR3 DNA reads as TGTGCCAGCAAAGAGGGCAATCAGCCCCAGCATTTT. As protein: CASKEGNQPQHF.